This T cell receptor beta chain was identified in a study of technical replicates of blood from a few donors. Using immunoSEQ multiplex PCR, the repertoire was profiled, and TCRdb retains in-frame clones only, with some absent. The sample includes some 56,000 clones, around 93% seen only once; the top ten take about 3.9%. Germline V gene lookup returns CDR1 SGHDT and CDR2 YYEEEE. Trimming shortened V by 4 bases and J by 3 bases, and 10 bases separated the two germline ends. The CDR3 is 13 residues long. The chain has TRBV5-6 and TRBJ2-5; D is uncertain. The sample was PBMCs. The receptor comes from a human donor in good health. Some clones in this sample may be carry-over from other donors' samples. This CDR3 is CASSLDPEETQYF. In DNA, the CDR3 is TGTGCCAGCAGCCTAGACCCGGAAGAGACCCAGTACTTC.